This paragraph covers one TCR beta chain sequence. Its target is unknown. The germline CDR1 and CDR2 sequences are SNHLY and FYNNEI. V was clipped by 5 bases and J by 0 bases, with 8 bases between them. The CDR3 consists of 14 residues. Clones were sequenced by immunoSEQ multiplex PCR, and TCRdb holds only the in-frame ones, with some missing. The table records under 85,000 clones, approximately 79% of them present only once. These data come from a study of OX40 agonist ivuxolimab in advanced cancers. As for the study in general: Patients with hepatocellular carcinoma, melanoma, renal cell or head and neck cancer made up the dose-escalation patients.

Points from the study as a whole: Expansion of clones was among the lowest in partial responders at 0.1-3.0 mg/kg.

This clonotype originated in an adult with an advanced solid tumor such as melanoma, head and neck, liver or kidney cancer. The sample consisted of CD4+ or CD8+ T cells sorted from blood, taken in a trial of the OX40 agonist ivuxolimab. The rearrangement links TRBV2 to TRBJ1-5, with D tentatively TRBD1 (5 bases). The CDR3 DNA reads TGTGCCAGCAGTTTAGGGGTTAGCAATCAGCCCCAGCATTTT. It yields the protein CASSLGVSNQPQHF.